A selection of T cell receptor beta chains follows, all from one sample in a study of shared clonotypes between healthy human individuals. Sequenced by immunoSEQ multiplex PCR; TCRdb stores in-frame clones only, minus some. The sample consists of over 2 million clones, over 85% of them appearing once. What was sequenced was naive CD4+ T cells sorted from blood. The receptors here all came from a man younger than 35 in good health. CDR3s include the opening cysteine and the closing phenylalanine or tryptophan. Each record gives: J gene, V gene, clone size, D gene, CDR3 DNA, CDR3 protein. D genes are given only for firm matches. Not all rows give a size; the values are once, few, many and, for expanded clones, a class.

>TRBJ1-4|TRBV5-1|NA|NA
TGCGCCAGCAGCCCGAGGGGGTCTGCTAATGAAAAACTGTTTTTT
CASSPRGSANEKLFF
>TRBJ1-5|TRBV6-1|NA|NA
TGTGCCAGCATGGGGGTTCCCAATCAGCCCCAGCATTTT
CASMGVPNQPQHF
>TRBJ2-4|TRBV5-1|once|NA
TGCGCCAGCAGCGATGCCAGGTTGGGAGCCACCGTGGCCAAAAACATTCAGTACTTC
CASSDARLGATVAKNIQYF
>TRBJ1-5|TRBV19|NA|NA
TGTGCCAGTAGCGCAATGGGAAGCAATCAGCCCCAGCATTTT
CASSAMGSNQPQHF
>TRBJ1-1|TRBV7-6|NA|NA
TGTGCCAGCGGGGAAGGGACACGGAACACTGAAGCTTTCTTT
CASGEGTRNTEAFF
>TRBJ1-1|TRBV18|many|NA
TGTGCCAGCTCTCCGACGGGGGGGTCGGGCACTGAAGCTTTCTTT
CASSPTGGSGTEAFF
>TRBJ1-2|TRBV6-5|NA|TRBD1
TGTGCCAGCAGTTCCACCCTAGGGGCAGGGGGAGGCTACACCTTC
CASSSTLGAGGGYTF
>TRBJ2-7|TRBV30|few|NA
TGTGCCTGGAGCAGGGACTACGAGCAGTACTTC
CAWSRDYEQYF
>TRBJ2-5|TRBV7-2|NA|NA
TGTGCCAGCAGCTACGGGACTTCAAAAGAGACCCAGTACTTC
CASSYGTSKETQYF
>TRBJ2-3|TRBV2|NA|NA
TGTGCCAGCCGGAGGGAGGGGGCCTCAGATACGCAGTATTTT
CASRREGASDTQYF
>TRBJ2-7|TRBV5-1|NA|TRBD2
TGCGCCAGCAGCTTAGCGGGGGGCTTCCCCTCCGAGCAGTACTTC
CASSLAGGFPSEQYF
>TRBJ1-1|TRBV30|NA|NA
TGTGCCTGGAGTAAGGGGTGGGACACTGAAGCTTTCTTT
CAWSKGWDTEAFF
>TRBJ2-2|TRBV7-2|NA|NA
TGTGCCAGCAGCTGGGACGGGACGAACACCGGGGAGCTGTTTTTT
CASSWDGTNTGELFF
>TRBJ2-4|TRBV11-2|NA|TRBD1
TGTGCCAGCAGCTTAGATGACAGGGATCAAAACATTCAGTACTTC
CASSLDDRDQNIQYF
>TRBJ1-2|TRBV2|NA|NA
TGTGCCAGCAGTGCCCAGCCTCAGTACTATGGCTACACCTTC
CASSAQPQYYGYTF
>TRBJ2-7|TRBV6-1|NA|TRBD1
TGTGCCAGCAGTGGAGACAGGGGGTACGAGCAGTACTTC
CASSGDRGYEQYF
>TRBJ2-7|TRBV7-2|NA|NA
TGTGCCAGCAGCCCGCCGACTCACGAGCAGTACTTC
CASSPPTHEQYF
>TRBJ2-3|TRBV10-2|NA|TRBD2
TGCGCCAGCTCAAATAGACTAGCGGGGGGGGCGTATTTT
CASSNRLAGGAYF
>TRBJ1-1|TRBV20-1|NA|NA
TGCAGTGCTAAGGGCTTCGCTGAAGCTTTCTTT
CSAKGFAEAFF
>TRBJ1-1|TRBV27|NA|NA
TGTGCCAGCAGTTTGGTCCCGGGACGGAAGAACACTGAAGCTTTCTTT
CASSLVPGRKNTEAFF
>TRBJ1-5|TRBV19|NA|TRBD1
TGTGCCAGCGCCCCACAGGGGCAAGGGGCCCAGCATTTT
CASAPQGQGAQHF
>TRBJ2-3|TRBV5-6|NA|TRBD2
TGTGCCAGCAGCTTGTTTGGACTAGCGGGAGGTACAGATACGCAGTATTTT
CASSLFGLAGGTDTQYF
>TRBJ1-2|TRBV10-3|NA|NA
TGTGCCATCAGTGAGGCCCAGGGGCGGGGAGGCTATGGCTACACCTTC
CAISEAQGRGGYGYTF
>TRBJ1-6|TRBV6-5|NA|NA
TGTGCCAGCAGTTTCGGGGGTTCACCCCTCCACTTT
CASSFGGSPLHF
>TRBJ2-7|TRBV5-1|NA|TRBD1
TGCGCCAGCAGCCCGGGACAGACCTACGAGCAGTACTTC
CASSPGQTYEQYF
>TRBJ2-1|TRBV5-1|NA|NA
TGCGCCAGCAGCTTGGATGCTGCGAAAGCCGGAAATGAGCAGTTCTTC
CASSLDAAKAGNEQFF
>TRBJ1-5|TRBV30|NA|NA
TGTGCCTGGAGTTCCCGTAGGGGCAGGATAGGCAATCAGCCCCAGCATTTT
CAWSSRRGRIGNQPQHF
>TRBJ2-5|TRBV2|NA|NA
TGTGCCAGCAAAGACGAAGTAGGAGAGACCCAGTACTTC
CASKDEVGETQYF
>TRBJ2-2|TRBV5-1|NA|NA
TGCGCCAGCAGCCCAGGACAGACTAACACCGGGGAGCTGTTTTTT
CASSPGQTNTGELFF
>TRBJ1-4|TRBV10-3|NA|NA
TGTGCCATCAGTGAGCGGGGGGCGGATGAAAAACTGTTTTTT
CAISERGADEKLFF
>TRBJ1-2|TRBV5-1|NA|NA
TGCGCCAGCAGCCCCTACGCCGGCCACCCTCTAAACTATGGCTACACCTTC
CASSPYAGHPLNYGYTF
>TRBJ2-5|TRBV27|NA|TRBD2
TGTGCCAGCAGTTTAGGGAGGGGGCTCCTAGCGGGGTACCAAGAGACCCAGTACTTC
CASSLGRGLLAGYQETQYF
>TRBJ2-2|TRBV9|NA|NA
TGTGCCAGCAGCACCGTCCCTCCCGGGGAGCTGTTTTTT
CASSTVPPGELFF
>TRBJ1-2|TRBV5-1|NA|TRBD1
TGCGCCAGCAGTTCTGGACAGGGGCATGGCTACACCTTC
CASSSGQGHGYTF
>TRBJ1-2|TRBV14|NA|NA
TGTGCCAGCAGCCAAGGAGGGTCAGTCAACTATGGCTACACCTTC
CASSQGGSVNYGYTF
>TRBJ2-5|TRBV5-1|NA|NA
TGCGCCAGCAGCTTGATCCTCCAAGAGACCCAGTACTTC
CASSLILQETQYF
>TRBJ2-7|TRBV4-1|NA|NA
TGCGCCAGCAGCCAAGAGGGGACGGGGAACCCCTACGAGCAGTACTTC
CASSQEGTGNPYEQYF
>TRBJ2-2|TRBV9|NA|NA
TGTGCCAGCAGCGTAGCTCAGGAGGATGTCAAGACCGGGGAGCTGTTTTTT
CASSVAQEDVKTGELFF
>TRBJ1-4|TRBV2|NA|NA
TGTGCCAGCAGCGCCGAGCCAAATAATGAAAAACTGTTTTTT
CASSAEPNNEKLFF
>TRBJ2-7|TRBV28|NA|TRBD2
TGTGCCAGCACCTCGGGAGGGGCCTACGAGCAGTACTTC
CASTSGGAYEQYF
>TRBJ1-1|TRBV5-1|NA|NA
TGCGCCAGCAGCTTGGTTGGGTCCCCTGAAGCTTTCTTT
CASSLVGSPEAFF
>TRBJ1-2|TRBV30|NA|NA
TGTGCCTGGTCCCAGGGGAGGGAGGGCTACACCTTC
CAWSQGREGYTF
>TRBJ2-5|TRBV4-3|NA|NA
TGCGCCAGCAGCCAAGGGGTAGCGTACAAAGAGACCCAGTACTTC
CASSQGVAYKETQYF
>TRBJ1-1|TRBV6-6|NA|NA
TGTGCCAGCAGTCGGGCGGCTGAAGCTTTCTTT
CASSRAAEAFF
>TRBJ2-7|TRBV27|NA|NA
TGTGCCAGCAGCTTAAAAGAAATCTCCTACGAGCAGTACTTC
CASSLKEISYEQYF
>TRBJ1-2|TRBV7-8|NA|NA
TGTGCCAGCGGCGTGGGGGAACTCTATGGCTACACCTTC
CASGVGELYGYTF
>TRBJ1-6|TRBV18|few|TRBD1
TGTGCCAGCTCACCGGGGACAGGGAGTTCACCCCTCCACTTT
CASSPGTGSSPLHF
>TRBJ1-4|TRBV5-1|many|NA
TGCGCCAGCAGGGGGCGATCTAATGAAAAACTGTTTTTT
CASRGRSNEKLFF
>TRBJ2-7|TRBV6-1|once|NA
TGTGCCAGGACCTTCTCACCTTCCTACGAGCAGTACTTC
CARTFSPSYEQYF
>TRBJ1-2|TRBV9|NA|NA
TGTGCCAGCAGTAAAGACAGTAACTATGGCTACACCTTC
CASSKDSNYGYTF